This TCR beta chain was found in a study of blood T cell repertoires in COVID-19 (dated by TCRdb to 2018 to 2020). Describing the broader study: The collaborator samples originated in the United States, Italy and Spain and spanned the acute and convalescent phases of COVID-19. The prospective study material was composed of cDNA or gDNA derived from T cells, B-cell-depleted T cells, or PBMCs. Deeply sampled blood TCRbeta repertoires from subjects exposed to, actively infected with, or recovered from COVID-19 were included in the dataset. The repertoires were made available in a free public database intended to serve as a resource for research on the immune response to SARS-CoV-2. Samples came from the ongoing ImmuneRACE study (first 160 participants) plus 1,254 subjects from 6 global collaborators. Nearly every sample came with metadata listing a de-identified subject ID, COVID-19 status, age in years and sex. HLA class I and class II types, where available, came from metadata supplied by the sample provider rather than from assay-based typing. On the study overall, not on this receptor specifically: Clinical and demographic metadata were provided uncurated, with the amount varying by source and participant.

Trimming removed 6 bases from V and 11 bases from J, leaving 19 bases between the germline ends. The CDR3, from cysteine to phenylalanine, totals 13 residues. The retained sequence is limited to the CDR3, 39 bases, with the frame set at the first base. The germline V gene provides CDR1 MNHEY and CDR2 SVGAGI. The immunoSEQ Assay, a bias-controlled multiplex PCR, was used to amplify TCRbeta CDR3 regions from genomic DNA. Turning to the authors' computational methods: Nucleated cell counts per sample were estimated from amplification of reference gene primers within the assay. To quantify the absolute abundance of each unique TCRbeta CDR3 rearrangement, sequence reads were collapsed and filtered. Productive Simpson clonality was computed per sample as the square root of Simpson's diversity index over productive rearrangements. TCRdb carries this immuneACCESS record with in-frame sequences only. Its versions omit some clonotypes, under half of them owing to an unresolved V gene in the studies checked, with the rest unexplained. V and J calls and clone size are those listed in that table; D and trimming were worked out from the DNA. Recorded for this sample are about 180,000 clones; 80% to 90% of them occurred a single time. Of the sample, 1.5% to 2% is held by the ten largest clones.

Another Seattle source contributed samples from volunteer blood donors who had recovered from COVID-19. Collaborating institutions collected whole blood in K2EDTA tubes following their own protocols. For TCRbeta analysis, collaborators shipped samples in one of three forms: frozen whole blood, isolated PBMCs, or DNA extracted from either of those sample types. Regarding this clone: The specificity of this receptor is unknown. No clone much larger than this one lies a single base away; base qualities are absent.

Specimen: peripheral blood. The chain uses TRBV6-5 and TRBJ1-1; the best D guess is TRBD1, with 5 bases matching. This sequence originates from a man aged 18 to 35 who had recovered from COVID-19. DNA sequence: TGTGCCAGCAGCCCCGGGGGACCGGCTAGGGCTTTCTTT. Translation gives CASSPGGPARAFF.